Each of the 27 T cell receptor beta chains below was sequenced from the same sample in a study of cytomegalovirus exposure and HLA in healthy donors. Primers for the PCR totalled 60 Vbeta and 13 Jbeta. Profiled with immunoSEQ multiplex PCR; TCRdb holds only in-frame clones, not every one. This repertoire includes about 52,000 clones. The sequenced material came from PBMCs. The source of these receptors is a woman aged 55-75 years in good health and CMV-seropositive.

This chain connects TRBV11-3 to TRBJ2-5; the D is unclear. Germline-derived CDR1 and CDR2 are SGHNT and YENEEA. CDR3 length: 11 amino acids. The V end was cut by 3 bases, the J end by 4 bases, with 3 bases between. This CDR3 reads CASSLRETQYF. CDR3 nucleotide sequence: TGTGCCAGCAGCTTGAGAGAGACCCAGTACTTC.

The chain carries TRBV6-5 and TRBJ2-6; TRBD1 matches at 8 bases. The V and J ends lost 4 bases and 3 bases, in that order; junction bases with no gene match: 5. Germline loops: CDR1 MNHEY, CDR2 SVGAGI. The CDR3 totals 16 residues. The CDR3 region is CASSSSGGNGANVLTF. In DNA form, the CDR3 reads TGTGCCAGCAGTTCCTCAGGGGGCAATGGGGCCAACGTCCTGACTTTC.

The rearrangement uses TRBV7-2 and TRBJ1-2; D perhaps matches TRBD1 (6 bases). The CDR3 is 15 residues long. Germline-derived CDR1 and CDR2 are SGHTA and FQGNSA. Trimming shortened V by 5 bases and J by 5 bases, and 18 bases separated the two germline ends. The CDR3, as DNA: TGTGCCAGCAGCGCACAGGGACCGATTCCATATGGCTACACCTTC. This sequence encodes CASSAQGPIPYGYTF.

The genes are TRBV6-1 and TRBJ1-2; a possible D gene is TRBD1 (5 bases). This CDR3 has 15 amino acids. Germline CDR1 MNHNS, CDR2 SASEGT. Trimming took 5 bases from V and 1 from J, leaving 14 bases between them. In nucleotides, the CDR3 is TGTGCCAGCAGTTCGCAGGGATCAGTTAACTATGGCTACACCTTC. This translates into CASSSQGSVNYGYTF.

The DNA of the CDR3 is TGCGCCAGCAGCACCACCGGGACAGGGGGCGGGAATGAGCAGTTCTTC. Translation: CASSTTGTGGGNEQFF. The V call is TRBV5-1, the J call TRBJ2-1, with 12 bases aligning to TRBD1. The CDR3 runs to 16 residues. Per the germline V gene, CDR1 is SGHRS and CDR2 is YFSETQ. Trimming at V came to 4 bases and at J to 7 bases, leaving 9 bases not matched to a gene.

The chain is built from TRBV6-5 and TRBJ2-5, with TRBD2 matching 13 bases. Germline CDR1 reads MNHEY; CDR2 reads SVGAGI. The CDR3 has 15 residues. J gave up 5 bases and V 2 bases, and 2 bases lay outside the gene matches. The CDR3 spells CASSYGGLAGETQYF. The CDR3 DNA is TGTGCCAGCAGTTACGGGGGACTAGCGGGGGAGACCCAGTACTTC.

The genes are TRBV5-8 and TRBJ2-3, with 7 bases aligning to TRBD2. Germline assignment: CDR1 SGHTS and CDR2 YDEGEE. The CDR3 has 13 amino acids. The V gene end was trimmed by 7 bases and the J gene end by 0 bases; junction bases not matched to a gene: 2. The CDR3 DNA is TGTGCCAGCCGGGGGGTAAGCACAGATACGCAGTATTTT. Protein sequence: CASRGVSTDTQYF.

The gene calls are TRBV6-5 and TRBJ2-5, with D tentatively TRBD1 (5 bases). The CDR3 runs 15 residues. CDR1 and CDR2 (germline): MNHEY, SVGAGI. The V and J ends lost 0 bases and 5 bases respectively, with 13 bases between them. The DNA of the CDR3 is TGTGCCAGCAGTTACTCGCAGGGTCGTTTGGAGACCCAGTACTTC. Protein: CASSYSQGRLETQYF.

The V call is TRBV4-1, the J call TRBJ1-4; no reliable D call. This CDR3 contains 13 residues. Trimming removed 7 bases at V and 8 bases at J, with 14 bases between. Germline assignment: CDR1 MGHRA and CDR2 YSYEKL. The chain's CDR3 is CASTIFAGEKLFF. CDR3 nucleotide sequence: TGCGCCAGCACCATCTTTGCGGGAGAAAAACTGTTTTTT.

A note on this clone: The sample has other DNA sequences that encode this CDR3 too. CDR3 amino acids: CATSRDTQGSYGYTF. The CDR3 coding sequence is TGTGCCACCAGCAGAGATACGCAGGGATCATATGGCTACACCTTC. The chain links TRBV15 to TRBJ1-2, with D possibly being TRBD1 (5 bases). This CDR3 is 15 amino acids long. Looked up from germline, CDR1 is LNHNV and CDR2 is YYDKDF (reference sequence). Trimming stripped 0 bases from V and 5 bases from J, with 13 bases between.

The V and J genes are TRBV14 and TRBJ2-3; 7 bases agree with TRBD1. There are 13 residues in the CDR3. V was clipped by 10 bases and J by 3 bases; unmatched bases: 7. Germline V gives CDR1 SGHDN, CDR2 FVKESK. The CDR3 here is CATSGQFTDTQYF. In nucleotides, the CDR3 is TGTGCCACATCGGGACAGTTTACAGATACGCAGTATTTT.

The genes are TRBV7-2 and TRBJ1-1, with D unresolved. V lost 5 bases and J lost 1, with 8 bases in between. This CDR3 has 13 amino acids. From germline, CDR1 is SGHTA and CDR2 FQGNSA. The CDR3 here is CASSPGRNTEAFF. The CDR3 bases are TGTGCCAGCAGCCCCGGGAGGAACACTGAAGCTTTCTTT. Full variable domain (outside the CDR3, taken from reference TRBV7-2 and TRBJ1-1): GAGVSQSPSNKVTEKGKDVELRCDPISGHTALYWYRQSLGQGLEFLIYFQGNSAPDKSGLPSDRFSAERTGGSVSTLTIQRTQQEDSAVYLCASSPGRNTEAFFGQGTRLTVV.

The gene calls are TRBV10-3 and TRBJ2-2, with D possibly being TRBD1 (5 bases). Germline V lookup: CDR1 ENHRY, CDR2 SYGVKD. CDR3 length: 18 residues. Trimming took 8 bases from V and 0 from J, leaving 22 bases between them. Here the CDR3 DNA reads TGTGCCATCTCCCTGCGCGACAGCCTCACCGCGAACACCGGGGAGCTGTTTTTT. It codes for CAISLRDSLTANTGELFF.

The rearrangement links TRBV6-1 to TRBJ2-1; 9 nucleotides agree with TRBD1. The CDR3 is made up of 14 amino acids. J gave up 5 bases and V 7 bases, and 6 bases lay outside the gene matches. CDR1 is MNHNS and CDR2 is SASEGT in the germline V gene. The CDR3 DNA sequence: TGTGCCAGCATCCAGACAGGGGGTGACAATGAGCAGTTCTTC. It codes for CASIQTGGDNEQFF.

The rearrangement links TRBV4-3 to TRBJ2-1, with 9 bases matching TRBD2. The CDR3 is 17 amino acids. V lost 0 bases, J lost 6 bases, and 9 bases stayed unmatched. Germline CDR1 LGHNA, CDR2 YSLEER. The CDR3 coding sequence is TGCGCCAGCAGCCAAGAGCCCCAAGCGGGGGGCGCCAATGAGCAGTTCTTC. Protein sequence: CASSQEPQAGGANEQFF.

The CDR3 DNA reads TGTGCCAGCAGCTGGGGACTAGCTGCGTCCTACAATGAGCAGTTCTTC. Translated, it gives CASSWGLAASYNEQFF. The chain is built from TRBV13 and TRBJ2-1; 9 bases are a match to TRBD2. This CDR3 is 16 amino acids long. The V and J ends lost 4 bases and 1 base, in that order; junction bases with no gene match: 5. Germline lookup yields CDR1 PRHDT and CDR2 FYEKMQ (reference sequence).

In DNA form, the CDR3 reads TGTGCCAGCAGAATGACAGTTAACACTGAAGCTTTCTTT. Translation: CASRMTVNTEAFF. The chain joins TRBV28 to TRBJ1-1; a weak D match, TRBD1 (5 bases). Germline V gives CDR1 MDHEN, CDR2 SYDVKM. The CDR3 spans 13 residues. The germline V and J ends were trimmed by 6 bases and 2 bases, with 10 bases remaining between them.

The chain is built from TRBV9 and TRBJ2-5; tentative D call: TRBD1 (6 bases). V lost 0 bases, J lost 3 bases, and 9 bases lay in between. The CDR3 is 14 amino acids. The germline V gene has CDR1 SGDLS and CDR2 YYNGEE. CDR3 bases: TGTGCCAGCAGCGTAGGGACAGCTAAAGAGACCCAGTACTTC. Translation gives CASSVGTAKETQYF.

The chain employs TRBV5-1 and TRBJ1-4, with TRBD1 identical over 7 bases. V shed 4 bases, J shed 6 bases, and the junction held 6 bases outside the gene matches. There are 14 residues in the CDR3. Germline assignment: CDR1 SGHRS and CDR2 YFSETQ. CDR3 nucleotide sequence: TGCGCCAGCAGCCTGAGGCAGGGGGATGAAAAACTGTTTTTT. Its translation: CASSLRQGDEKLFF.

This chain connects TRBV11-3 to TRBJ2-2, with D possibly being TRBD2 (6 bases). Germline V CDR1 and CDR2: SGHNT, YENEEA. Deletions cut 11 bases from V and 5 bases from J, with 12 bases between. CDR3 length: 12 amino acids. CDR3 loop: CAGGDWTGELFF. The DNA for the CDR3 is TGTGCCGGAGGGGATTGGACCGGGGAGCTGTTTTTT.

The J gene is TRBJ1-2, the V gene TRBV7-2; D not resolved. Per germline, CDR1 SGHTA and CDR2 FQGNSA. Trimming left V 4 bases short and J 0 bases short, with 12 bases between. The CDR3 is made up of 15 amino acids. CDR3 in DNA: TGTGCCAGCAGCTCCCGACTGAGCACTAACTATGGCTACACCTTC. As protein: CASSSRLSTNYGYTF.

This chain uses TRBV29-1 with TRBJ1-1; the D is unclear. Germline V gene sequence: CDR1 SQVTM, CDR2 ANQGSEA. The CDR3 totals 16 residues. Trimming cost V 6 bases and J 1 base, with 21 bases left between them. The CDR3 protein is CSVTGRVLTQNTEAFF. Here the CDR3 DNA reads TGCAGCGTCACCGGGCGGGTCCTAACGCAGAACACTGAAGCTTTCTTT.

The chain uses TRBV5-6 and TRBJ1-1; D uncertain. The V and J ends lost 5 bases and 0 bases respectively, with 23 bases between them. The CDR3 spans 18 residues. Germline CDR1 and CDR2: SGHDT and YYEEEE. The chain's CDR3 is CASSLVAAPYNMNTEAFF. The CDR3 nucleotides are TGTGCCAGCAGTTTAGTTGCGGCGCCCTATAACATGAACACTGAAGCTTTCTTT.

The chain uses TRBV28 and TRBJ2-5; the match to TRBD1 covers 7 bases. The CDR3 sequence is 17 residues long. Germline V gene lookup returns CDR1 MDHEN and CDR2 SYDVKM. V trimming: 4 bases; J trimming: 3 bases; junction bases outside the gene matches: 14. The CDR3 sequence: CASSSRTGMGTKETQYF. The CDR3, as DNA: TGTGCCAGCAGTTCCCGGACAGGTATGGGGACAAAAGAGACCCAGTACTTC.

CDR3 in DNA: TGTGCCAGCTCACCAGTAGGACAGGGTGAACGTGGCTACACCTTC. This gives the protein CASSPVGQGERGYTF. The chain is built from TRBV18 and TRBJ1-2, with TRBD1 matching over 8 bases. Germline loops: CDR1 KGHSH, CDR2 LQKENI. The CDR3 consists of 15 residues. The trim removed 2 bases at V and 7 bases at J, leaving 9 bases unmatched.

A word on this clone: The junction departs from the called germline gene at one end, perhaps through a read error. This chain joins TRBV27 and TRBJ1-6, with D unclear. The CDR3 has 15 amino acids. Germline CDR1 MNHEY, CDR2 SMNVEV (reference sequence). The CDR3 DNA follows: TGTGCCAGCAGTGTATCCGGGAACAACAATTCACCCCTCCACTTT. Its protein is CASSVSGNNNSPLHF.

The V call is TRBV5-1, the J call TRBJ2-7; 7 bases are a match to TRBD1. CDR1 is SGHRS and CDR2 is YFSETQ in the germline V gene. The V gene end was trimmed by 5 bases and the J gene end by 3 bases; junction bases not matched to a gene: 5. The CDR3 extends over 13 amino acids. Written as DNA, the CDR3 is TGCGCCAGCAGACCGACAGGGATCTACGAGCAGTACTTC. Its protein is CASRPTGIYEQYF.